This T cell receptor (beta chain) was sequenced in a study of T-cell memory formation after mild COVID-19. About the research overall: TCR clusters were mostly donor specific.

Findings and caveats of the study: CD4+ clones that contracted lay mainly in CM and EM; CD8+ ones lay in EMRA. Within pre-infection memory, some responding clones were found, suggesting cross-reactive memory joined.

After removal of 2 bases from V and 10 bases from J, the junction contained 4 bases not matched to a gene. CDR1 is MNHEY, CDR2 SMNVEV, per germline (reference sequence). The CDR3 loop spans 15 amino acids. The TCR alpha and TCR beta cDNA libraries, bearing sample barcodes and UMIs, were generated by 5'RACE using constant-segment primers. TCRdb itself ran the 5' RACE reads through MiXCR, one entry per CDR3 protein. The sample has 400,000 to 500,000 distinct CDR3 sequences; about 19% are singletons. Remarks on this clonotype: Its specificity is not known.

The sample consisted of PBMCs or a T cell subset sorted from them (not recorded which). The receptor comes from an adult woman who had mild COVID-19 (a few samples of this study predate the infection). Cell type and time point are not known. V usage is TRBV27 and J usage is TRBJ2-1; 14 positions agree with TRBD2. CDR3 DNA: TGTGCCAGCAGTTTAGAGACTAGCGGGAGGGGAGAGCAGTTCTTC. Translating gives CASSLETSGRGEQFF.